Shown below are 21 T cell receptor beta chains from a single sample sequenced in a study of blood T cell repertoires in COVID-19. Sequenced by immunoSEQ multiplex PCR; TCRdb stores in-frame clones only, minus some. The repertoire includes 150,000 or so clones, about 80% of them detected once, and 8% to 13% sits in the top ten. Sequenced material: PBMCs or T cells enriched from blood (not recorded which). The receptors here all came from a man aged 50 to 59 who had recovered from COVID-19.

Here the CDR3 reads CASSFGQASYEQYF. The CDR3 nucleotides are TGTGCCAGCAGTTTCGGACAGGCTTCTTACGAGCAGTACTTC. The V call is TRBV28, the J call TRBJ2-7, with 7 bases fitting TRBD1. CDR3 length: 14 amino acids. In germline, CDR1 is MDHEN, CDR2 SYDVKM. The ends lost 3 bases at V and 4 bases at J; junction bases unmatched: 6.

The genes are TRBV5-1 and TRBJ2-1, with D perhaps TRBD2 (5 bases). V lost 6 bases to trimming and J lost 5 bases, with 18 bases between them. The CDR3 has 15 residues. Germline CDR1 is SGHRS and CDR2 is YFSETQ. The CDR3 DNA reads as TGCGCCAGCACCCCCCAACACGAGGGAAACAATGAGCAGTTCTTC. Encoded protein: CASTPQHEGNNEQFF.

The chain joins TRBV11-3 to TRBJ2-1; 9 nucleotides agree with TRBD1. The V gene's germline CDR1 is SGHNT and CDR2 YENEEA. The V segment lost 1 base and the J segment 16 bases; nucleotides outside the gene matches: 5. The CDR3 sequence is 12 residues long. CDR3 loop: CASSLGGQGLFF. The CDR3 DNA reads as TGTGCCAGCAGCTTAGGGGGACAGGGCCTTTTCTTC.

This chain uses TRBV29-1 with TRBJ1-1; D perhaps matches TRBD1 (5 bases). Germline V gene data show CDR1 as SQVTM and CDR2 as ANQGSEA. The CDR3 sequence is 13 residues long. Trimming cost V 5 bases and J 4 bases, with 14 bases left between them. This chain's CDR3 is CSVFDGGGTEAFF. The CDR3 DNA follows: TGCAGCGTTTTTGATGGGGGAGGCACTGAAGCTTTCTTT.

The V gene is TRBV2, the J gene TRBJ2-5; D may be TRBD2 (7 bases). Looked up from germline, CDR1 is SNHLY and CDR2 is FYNNEI. The CDR3 totals 14 residues. The ends were cut back, 4 bases at V and 2 bases at J, with 11 bases in the middle. CDR3 coding DNA: TGTGCCAGCAGTGTAGGGGGGGCTCAAGAGACCCAGTACTTC. Protein product: CASSVGGAQETQYF.

This chain connects TRBV5-1 to TRBJ2-7, with a tentative D call TRBD1 (6 bases). V was shortened by 4 bases and J by 0 bases, with 11 bases between the two germline ends. Germline lookup yields CDR1 SGHRS and CDR2 YFSETQ. The CDR3 runs 14 residues. The CDR3 loop reads CASSREDSSYEQYF. The CDR3 nucleotides read TGCGCCAGCAGCCGAGAGGACAGCTCCTACGAGCAGTACTTC.

V is TRBV5-1 and J is TRBJ2-5; 9 nucleotides match TRBD2. The CDR3 contains 21 residues. The V segment lost 4 bases and the J segment 5 bases; nucleotides outside the gene matches: 27. CDR1 SGHRS and CDR2 YFSETQ come from the germline V gene. CDR3 sequence: CASSRRDTTGTSLPGGETQYF. The CDR3 DNA is TGCGCCAGCAGCCGACGGGACACAACCGGGACTAGCCTCCCCGGCGGGGAGACCCAGTACTTC.

A single count supports this clone. The V gene is TRBV24-1, the J gene TRBJ2-3, with 13 bases that match TRBD2. The germline CDR1 and CDR2 sequences are KGHDR and SFDVKD. The CDR3 contains 18 residues. Trimming cost V 3 bases and J 0 bases; bases outside gene matches: 5. CDR3 protein: CATSDGGLAGPSTDTQYF. Written as DNA, the CDR3 is TGTGCCACCAGTGATGGGGGACTAGCGGGGCCTAGCACAGATACGCAGTATTTT.

This chain links TRBV6-5 with TRBJ2-5, with 10 bases that match TRBD2. CDR1 is MNHEY and CDR2 is SVGAGI in the germline V gene. The length of the CDR3 is 14 residues. The V segment lost 7 bases and the J segment 5 bases; nucleotides outside the gene matches: 7. The CDR3 DNA follows: TGTGCCAGCATAGCAGCGGGAGGGTTGGAGACCCAGTACTTC. It codes for CASIAAGGLETQYF.

This chain connects TRBV5-1 to TRBJ2-2, with D possibly TRBD2 on 5 matching bases. V lost 0 bases, J lost 6 bases, and 12 bases lay in between. CDR1 is SGHRS and CDR2 is YFSETQ in the germline V gene. This CDR3 spans 15 amino acids. CDR3 nucleotide sequence: TGCGCCAGCAGCTTGGCTCGTCAGGACTCCGGGGAGCTGTTTTTT. Its translation is CASSLARQDSGELFF.

The chain couples TRBV28 to TRBJ2-5, with 11 bases matching TRBD2. Germline CDR1 and CDR2: MDHEN and SYDVKM. The CDR3 runs 15 residues. V gave up 6 bases and J gave up 2 bases; unmatched junction bases: 5. CDR3 loop: CASSRGLAVQETQYF. The CDR3 coding sequence is TGTGCCAGCAGCCGGGGACTAGCGGTTCAAGAGACCCAGTACTTC.

The J gene is TRBJ2-7, the V gene TRBV5-5; TRBD2 might be the D (6 bases). CDR1 is SGHKS and CDR2 is YYEKEE in the germline V gene (reference sequence). The CDR3 is made up of 13 amino acids. Trimming removed 5 bases at V and 6 bases at J, with 15 bases between. This CDR3 reads CASRFPGSAEQYF. CDR3 nucleotide sequence: TGTGCCAGCAGGTTCCCCGGGAGCGCCGAGCAGTACTTC.

This chain joins TRBV6-6 and TRBJ1-1; D remains ambiguous. Trimming took 10 bases from V and 3 from J, leaving 15 bases between them. Germline V gene sequence: CDR1 MNHNY, CDR2 SVGAGI (reference sequence). The CDR3 runs to 13 residues. The CDR3: CATQSPADTEAFF. The CDR3 nucleotides read TGTGCCACCCAAAGCCCAGCGGACACTGAAGCTTTCTTT.

The CDR3 region is CASGGDYLTYNEQFF. In nucleotides, the CDR3 is TGCGCCAGCGGCGGGGACTACCTCACCTACAATGAGCAGTTCTTC. The chain couples TRBV10-1 to TRBJ2-1; 7 bases agree with TRBD2. J was trimmed by 2 bases and V by 8 bases; bases with no gene match: 9. Germline CDR1 reads WNHNN; CDR2 reads SYGVQD (reference sequence). The CDR3 runs to 15 residues.

The chain is built from TRBV6-5 and TRBJ1-5; 7 bases fit TRBD1. Germline V gives CDR1 MNHEY, CDR2 SVGAGI. CDR3 length: 15 amino acids. Unmatched junction bases numbered 7, after V lost 6 bases and J lost 2 bases. The CDR3 loop reads CASSTGVSGNQPQHF. The CDR3, as DNA: TGTGCCAGCAGCACAGGGGTATCGGGCAATCAGCCCCAGCATTTT.

The chain couples TRBV10-2 to TRBJ2-3; 11 bases fit TRBD2. This CDR3 comprises 16 residues. Trimming at V came to 1 base and at J to 7 bases, leaving 7 bases not matched to a gene. Looked up from germline, CDR1 is WSHSY and CDR2 is SAAADI. CDR3 coding DNA: TGCGCCAGCAGTGAGTGGGGACTAGCGGAGACAAATACGCAGTATTTT. It translates to CASSEWGLAETNTQYF.

This clone was seen a few times. The V and J genes are TRBV3-1 (or the pseudogene TRBV3-2) and TRBJ1-1; TRBD1 might be the D (6 bases). The CDR3 is 13 amino acids. Trimming left V 1 base short and J 5 bases short, with 8 bases between. The germline CDR1 and CDR2 sequences are LGHDT and YNNKEL (reference sequence). The CDR3 loop reads CASSQGGQTEAFF. Written as DNA, the CDR3 is TGTGCCAGCAGCCAAGGGGGGCAGACTGAAGCTTTCTTT.

The chain links TRBV3-1 (or the pseudogene TRBV3-2) to TRBJ1-4; no reliable D call. The CDR3 consists of 14 residues. Germline CDR1 LGHDT, CDR2 YNNKEL (reference sequence). Trimming pared 4 bases from V and 1 base from J, leaving 7 bases between. This chain's CDR3 is CASSRSQTNEKLFF. The CDR3 DNA follows: TGTGCCAGCAGCCGGAGCCAAACTAATGAAAAACTGTTTTTT.

This rearrangement joins TRBV28 to TRBJ2-7; perhaps TRBD1 as D (5 bases). CDR1 and CDR2 (germline): MDHEN, SYDVKM. Trimming stripped 5 bases from V and 5 bases from J, with 13 bases between. The CDR3 totals 13 residues. CDR3 sequence reads: CASSAHLRDEQYF. The CDR3 coding sequence is TGTGCCAGCAGTGCACACCTCAGGGACGAGCAGTACTTC.

The V call is TRBV5-6, the J call TRBJ2-4; 9 bases fit TRBD2. The length of the CDR3 is 16 residues. The J segment lost 0 bases and the V segment lost 2 bases, leaving 3 bases of the junction unmatched. From germline, CDR1 is SGHDT and CDR2 YYEEEE. The CDR3 region has the DNA TGTGCCAGCAGCTTATTAGCGGGAGCAGCCAAAAACATTCAGTACTTC. Translated: CASSLLAGAAKNIQYF.

A single count supports this clone. V usage is TRBV19 and J usage is TRBJ2-7, with D possibly matching TRBD1 (6 bases). The CDR3 sequence is 13 residues long. V lost 3 bases, J lost 5 bases, and 11 bases lay in between. The germline gives CDR1 LNHDA, CDR2 SQIVND (reference sequence). The CDR3 bases are TGTGCCAGTAGTATCAGGGGCCTCGACGAGCAGTACTTC. It encodes CASSIRGLDEQYF.